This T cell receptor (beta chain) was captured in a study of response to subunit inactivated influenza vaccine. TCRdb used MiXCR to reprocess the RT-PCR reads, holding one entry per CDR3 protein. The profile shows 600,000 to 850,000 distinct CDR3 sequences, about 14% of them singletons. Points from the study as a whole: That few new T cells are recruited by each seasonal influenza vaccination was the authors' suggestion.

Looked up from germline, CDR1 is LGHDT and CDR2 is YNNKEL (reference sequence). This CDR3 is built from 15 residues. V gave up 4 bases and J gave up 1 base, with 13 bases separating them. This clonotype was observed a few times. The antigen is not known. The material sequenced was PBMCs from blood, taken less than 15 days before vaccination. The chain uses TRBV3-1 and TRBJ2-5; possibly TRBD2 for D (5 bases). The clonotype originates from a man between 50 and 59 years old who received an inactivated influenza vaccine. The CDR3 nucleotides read TGTGCCAGCAGCCCGGAGGCGGCTACCCAAGAGACCCAGTACTTC. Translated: CASSPEAATQETQYF.